This paragraph covers one T cell receptor beta chain sequence. This CDR3 is also generated by other DNA sequences in the sample. The sample is drawn from a study of blood T cell repertoires in COVID-19. The germline V gene encodes CDR1 SNHLY and CDR2 FYNNEI. The CDR3 consists of 15 residues. Trimming removed 4 bases from V and 4 bases from J; junction bases left unmatched: 4. As handled by the study authors: The authors estimated nucleated cell counts from reference gene primer amplification. Sequenced by immunoSEQ multiplex PCR; TCRdb stores in-frame clones only, minus some. The DNA was the basis for D and trimming; V, J and clone size are from that table. The sample lists roughly 250,000 clones; roughly 87% were seen once.

This sequence was found in a man in his sixties who had recovered from COVID-19. The sample comprised peripheral blood. This chain links TRBV2 with TRBJ2-3; 11 bases fit TRBD2. The CDR3 protein is CASSGLAGLADTQYF. The DNA of the CDR3 is TGTGCCAGCAGTGGACTAGCGGGGTTGGCAGATACGCAGTATTTT.